This T cell receptor beta chain was identified in a study of blood T cell repertoires in COVID-19. Study as a whole: Samples representing acute and convalescent COVID-19 were sourced from the United States, Italy and Spain. Nucleic acid was either cDNA or gDNA, and it came from T cells, B-cell-depleted T cells, or PBMCs.

This clone was seen just once. Original analysis: Estimation of nucleated cell counts relied on the amplification of reference gene primers. Repertoires were generated with immunoSEQ multiplex PCR, while TCRdb's copy carries only in-frame clones and drops some. Clone size and V and J calls were adopted from that table, with D and trimming inferred from the DNA. The sample lists 200,000 to 300,000 clones, 80% to 90% seen once, with around 1.8% in the top ten. In germline, CDR1 is SGHTA, CDR2 FQGNSA. The V end lost 1 base, the J end lost 2 bases, and 8 bases lay between the germline ends. The CDR3 loop spans 14 amino acids.

V gene TRBV7-2 combines with J gene TRBJ1-2; D is uncertain. This sequence originates from a man younger than 45 with active or convalescent COVID-19. The sample comprised peripheral blood. CDR3 sequence (DNA): TGTGCCAGCAGCTTAGAACGGCGGAACTATGGCTACACCTTC. Encoded protein: CASSLERRNYGYTF.